This T cell receptor beta chain was sequenced during a study of regulatory T cells in long-lasting Graves disease (dated by TCRdb to the early 2020s). In the study overall: Persistent Graves' disease meant more than 5 years of antithyroid drug treatment with TSH receptor autoantibodies that stayed positive. Persistent Graves' disease patients were compared with newly diagnosed Graves' disease patients by peripheral blood TCR sequencing and RNA sequencing. The study took place in China and was registered as a clinical trial. A total of around 35 samples underwent TCR sequencing: approximately 13 from persistent and approximately 20 from newly diagnosed Graves' disease patients. Persistent Graves' disease patients in the clinical cohort had taken antithyroid drugs for 9 to 11 years on average. Summary of the overall study and its limitations: As a limitation, the authors acknowledged that the small sample size may reduce accuracy. Only the TCR beta chain was sequenced and analyzed. A larger number of public clonotypes was shared among persistent patients (more than 2,500) than among newly diagnosed patients (more than 850). Only peripheral blood was studied, because thyroid tissue, the primary lesion, was inaccessible. Compared with newly diagnosed patients, patients with persistent Graves' disease had lower TCR Shannon entropy and fewer highly expanded clones, which suggests clonal expansion. Preferential use of TRBV28, TRBJ1-2 and TRBJ2-5 was observed in persistent disease, whereas TRBV20-1 and TRBJ2-1 were favored in newly diagnosed disease.

The CDR3, cysteine through phenylalanine, is 15 amino acids long. The entry retains the CDR3 DNA only, 45 bases that are in frame from base 1. The germline V and J ends show losses of 8 bases and 4 bases respectively, and no gene match explains 9 bases of the junction. Based on the germline V gene, the CDR1 and CDR2 sequences are MNHNS and SASEGT. The time point label on this specimen signifies: persistent/refractory GD, antithyroid drugs over 5 years with positive TRAb. For both TCR sequencing and RNA sequencing, RNA was extracted from PBMCs in TRIzol. The diagnosis of Graves' disease was made according to American Thyroid Association guidelines. The patients came from an endocrinology department in Xi'an, China. Each patient gave roughly 8.4 milliliters of peripheral blood, collected in an EDTA anticoagulant tube. Ficoll Paque Plus density gradient separation was used to isolate PBMCs, and no additional T cell sorting was done. An Agilent 2100 Bioanalyzer and agarose gel were used to check RNA quality, and a NanoDrop 2000 was used to measure RNA concentration.

A word on this clonotype: Its target antigen remains unknown. Per-nucleotide qualities are absent, and no much larger clonotype sits a single base away.

Library preparation was by multiplex PCR. Reads for this sample came from an Illumina HiSeq 4000. iRepertoire HTBI primers and Arm-PCR amplification of CDR3 regions were used to construct TCR beta libraries. Before sequencing, the PCR products went through gel purification. In the source study's methods: Gene usage analysis of CDR3 amino acid clonotypes used the approximately 62 TRBV and 14 to 15 TRBJ segments found across samples. COPE and FqMerger were used to merge filtered high-quality paired reads into contigs. BLAST was used to align contigs to the IMGT TRBV, TRBD and TRBJ reference genes, and CDR3 was defined following IMGT. Any clonotype with a frequency above 0.1% was counted as a highly expanded clone. Shannon entropy was used to measure repertoire diversity, and the Gini coefficient was used to measure V-J evenness. Clonotypes shared by more than one individual were considered public. TCRdb's own reprocessing of the public reads used fastp at Q25 and MiXCR and kept productive beta chains. CDR3 protein sequences are deduplicated, and each keeps its most common genes and DNA. Clone size and V and J calls follow TCRdb, not the original study. The sample records about 460,000 distinct CDR3 sequences, under 25% of which are singletons. The leading ten clones occupy around 13% of the sample.

The chain uses TRBV6-1 and TRBJ2-1; TRBD2 aligns with 9 central bases. This TCR was sampled from a female donor with Graves disease. This specimen consisted of peripheral blood mononuclear cells (PBMCs), obtained when the disease was refractory, from a patient treated with antithyroid drugs. The nucleotides are TGTGCCAGCCCTAAGGGCGGGAGGGGGTACAATGAGCAGTTCTTC. It encodes CASPKGGRGYNEQFF.